One sample yielded the 10 T cell receptor beta chains listed below, sequenced in a study of human T cells and chemical hapten exposure (dated by TCRdb to about 2021). The time point label here, explained by the study, means: patch test 1, 2 weeks after DPC sensitization. What the treatment or condition label conveys for this sample: therapeutic diphenylcyclopropenone sensitization with weekly scalp DPC. The library was built by means of RACE. Sequencing used a NextSeq 500. TCRdb ran its own pipeline on the public reads, namely fastp trimming at Q25 and MiXCR clone calling, and kept in-frame beta chains. Every entry covers one CDR3 protein and lists the most common genes and DNA from its rows. The sample has around 120,000 distinct CDR3 sequences on record, roughly 11% of them singletons. The ten largest clonotypes hold under 4.5% of the sample. The source was whole blood, collected in connection with sensitization to the hapten diphenylcyclopropenone (DPC). The source is a woman aged 40 to 55 with alopecia areata. Some clones in this sample may be carry-over from other donors' samples.

This clonotype was recorded many times. V and J are TRBV5-4 and TRBJ2-7, with TRBD2 matching 8 bases. The CDR3 has 16 amino acids. The V gene end was trimmed by 0 bases and the J gene end by 6 bases; junction bases not matched to a gene: 11. Germline CDR1 reads SGHNT; CDR2 reads YYREEE (reference sequence). Here the CDR3 DNA reads TGTGCCAGCAGCTTGGGCGGGACTAGGGGGTTCGGCGAGCAGTACTTC. Encoded protein: CASSLGGTRGFGEQYF. Based on the CDR3 plus reference TRBV5-4 and TRBJ2-7, the full variable domain is ETGVTQSPTHLIKTRGQQVTLRCSSQSGHNTVSWYQQALGQGPQFIFQYYREEENGRGNFPPRFSGLQFPNYSSELNVNALELDDSALYLCASSLGGTRGFGEQYFGPGTRLTVT.

The table lists this clonotype with a few counts. The rearrangement joins TRBV7-2 to TRBJ2-7, with TRBD1 matching over 10 bases. CDR3 length equals 20 residues. In germline, CDR1 is SGHTA, CDR2 FQGNSA. The ends lost 5 bases at V and 2 bases at J; junction bases unmatched: 21. CDR3 residues: CASSQPKPRAGTGATYEQYF. In nucleotides, the CDR3 is TGTGCCAGCAGCCAACCTAAGCCGAGAGCCGGGACAGGGGCGACCTACGAGCAGTACTTC.

This chain uses TRBV6-5 with TRBJ2-2; TRBD2 might be the D (7 bases). Trimming took 6 bases from V and 5 from J, leaving 16 bases between them. The CDR3 runs 15 residues. Germline-derived CDR1 and CDR2 are MNHEY and SVGAGI. The CDR3 here is CASRRGTRDTGELFF. CDR3 nucleotides: TGTGCCAGCAGGCGGGGGACAAGGGATACCGGGGAGCTGTTTTTT.

This clonotype has just a few counts. The chain employs TRBV10-3 and TRBJ2-2, with D perhaps TRBD1 or TRBD2 (7 bases each). Germline V lookup: CDR1 ENHRY, CDR2 SYGVKD. The CDR3 spans 14 residues. With 11 bases removed from V and 6 bases from J, the gap between germline ends came to 19 bases. This chain's CDR3 is CALRRGGIAGELFF. The CDR3 coding sequence is TGTGCCCTCCGCAGGGGGGGTATAGCCGGGGAGCTGTTTTTT.

The chain carries TRBV29-1 and TRBJ1-1; tentative D call: TRBD1 (6 bases). The CDR3 is 11 residues long. Germline loops: CDR1 SQVTM, CDR2 ANQGSEA. Trimming left V 4 bases short and J 4 bases short, with 7 bases between. CDR3 amino acids: CSVVQGTEAFF. The DNA for the CDR3 is TGCAGCGTTGTACAGGGCACTGAAGCTTTCTTT.

The rearrangement joins TRBV5-4 to TRBJ2-1, with 14 bases identical to TRBD2. After removal of 1 base from V and 7 bases from J, the junction contained 4 bases not matched to a gene. Germline loops: CDR1 SGHNT, CDR2 YYREEE (reference sequence). There are 16 residues in the CDR3. CDR3 nucleotides: TGTGCCAGCAGCTTGTCATGGACTAGCGGGGGGAATGAGCAGTTCTTC. Translating it yields CASSLSWTSGGNEQFF.

This clonotype occurred many times. In nucleotides, the CDR3 is TGTGCCACCAGTGACCCTGACAGGTACCAAGAGACCCAGTACTTC. Translation gives CATSDPDRYQETQYF. The chain links TRBV24-1 to TRBJ2-5; TRBD1 might be the D (6 bases). The CDR3 extends over 15 amino acids. Looked up from germline, CDR1 is KGHDR and CDR2 is SFDVKD. The V gene lost 4 bases and the J gene lost 0 bases, with 11 bases spanning the gap.

The chain couples TRBV5-1 to TRBJ1-5; TRBD1 agrees at 9 bases. This CDR3 is built from 16 residues. Germline V CDR1 and CDR2: SGHRS, YFSETQ. The V and J ends lost 5 bases and 3 bases, in that order; junction bases with no gene match: 9. The CDR3 spells CASSIGGTGINQPQHF. In DNA form, the CDR3 reads TGCGCCAGCAGTATTGGGGGGACAGGGATCAATCAGCCCCAGCATTTT.

V and J are TRBV7-8 and TRBJ2-4; 9 bases line up with TRBD1. Looked up from germline, CDR1 is SGHVS and CDR2 is FQNEAQ. The CDR3 is made up of 13 amino acids. The CDR3 spells CSTGTGTKNIQYF. The CDR3 bases are TGTAGCACCGGGACAGGGACCAAAAACATTCAGTACTTC.

This clonotype was seen many times. The genes are TRBV3-1 and TRBJ2-7; 11 bases map to TRBD2. J was trimmed by 5 bases and V by 0 bases; bases with no gene match: 12. The CDR3 runs to 18 residues. Germline CDR1 LGHDT, CDR2 YNNKEL (reference sequence). The CDR3 region is CASSQDELAGGRGNEQYF. DNA of the CDR3: TGTGCCAGCAGCCAAGATGAGCTAGCGGGGGGCAGAGGGAACGAGCAGTACTTC.